Shown below are 7 T cell receptor beta chains from a single sample sequenced in a study of T cell clones after liver transplantation. Sequenced by immunoSEQ multiplex PCR; TCRdb stores in-frame clones only, minus some. The sample contains some 57,000 clones, more than 70% of which appear only once. The specimen comprised CD4+ T cells from blood, sampled at the 22-month timepoint. Receptors originate from a human patient who received a liver transplant. Some T cells may have come from the graft donor.

The V gene is TRBV5-1, the J gene TRBJ1-4, with 9 bases fitting TRBD1. Germline CDR1 and CDR2: SGHRS and YFSETQ. The CDR3 has 16 amino acids. Germline trimming cut 4 bases from V and 4 bases from J; bases unmatched to any gene: 8. The CDR3 region is CASSTNPGQGNEKLFF. The CDR3 DNA reads TGCGCCAGCAGCACCAACCCGGGACAGGGTAATGAAAAACTGTTTTTT.

The V and J genes are TRBV9 and TRBJ2-7; D is possibly TRBD1 (5 bases). Germline CDR1 and CDR2: SGDLS and YYNGEE. CDR3 length: 13 residues. V lost 0 bases and J 6 bases, leaving 10 bases between the germline ends. CDR3 nucleotide sequence: TGTGCCAGCAGCGTAGTCGAAGGGGCCGAGCAGTACTTC. Translating gives CASSVVEGAEQYF.

The J gene is TRBJ2-7, the V gene TRBV28, with D perhaps matching TRBD2 (6 bases). CDR1 is MDHEN, CDR2 SYDVKM, per germline. The V end was cut by 8 bases, the J end by 4 bases, with 15 bases between. The CDR3 loop spans 13 amino acids. Here the CDR3 reads CASGGTGIYEQYF. In DNA, the CDR3 is TGTGCCAGCGGCGGGACTGGGATTTACGAGCAGTACTTC. The full variable domain, completed using reference TRBV28 and TRBJ2-7, is DVKVTQSSRYLVKRTGEKVFLECVQDMDHENMFWYRQDPGLGLRLIYFSYDVKMKEKGDIPEGYSVSREKKERFSLILESASTNQTSMYLCASGGTGIYEQYFGPGTRLTVT.

This CDR3 reads CASSLGTVGFNQPQHF. The CDR3 nucleotides read TGTGCCAGCAGCTTAGGGACCGTGGGATTCAATCAGCCCCAGCATTTT. This sequence joins TRBV7-9 and TRBJ1-5; D gene ambiguous. V was pared by 1 base and J by 3 bases, with 13 bases between. There are 16 residues in the CDR3. Germline V lookup: CDR1 SEHNR, CDR2 FQNEAQ (reference sequence).

V usage is TRBV19 and J usage is TRBJ1-6; 9 bases match TRBD1. The CDR3 spans 15 residues. J lost 6 bases, V lost 6 bases, and 6 bases had no gene match. Germline values: CDR1 LNHDA, CDR2 SQIVND (reference sequence). In nucleotides, the CDR3 is TGTGCCAGTAGGGACAGGGGTATCACTAATTCACCCCTCCACTTT. Amino acids: CASRDRGITNSPLHF.

V is TRBV5-6 and J is TRBJ1-2; 8 positions agree with TRBD1. Germline CDR1 reads SGHDT; CDR2 reads YYEEEE. V lost 2 bases to trimming and J lost 4 bases; unmatched junction nucleotides: 7. The CDR3 loop spans 15 amino acids. The CDR3 nucleotides read TGTGCCAGCAGCTTACCGGGACAGGAGTCCTATGGCTACACCTTC. Translation: CASSLPGQESYGYTF.

The rearrangement uses TRBV18 and TRBJ2-4; D is perhaps TRBD1 (5 bases). Germline V lookup: CDR1 KGHSH, CDR2 LQKENI. The CDR3 consists of 13 residues. V lost 3 bases to trimming and J lost 7 bases, with 10 bases between them. CDR3 amino acids: CASSPPGNNIQYF. For the CDR3, the DNA is TGTGCCAGCTCACCGCCAGGGAACAACATTCAGTACTTC.